This T cell receptor (beta chain) derives from a study of blood T cell repertoires in COVID-19 (dated by TCRdb to the early 2020s). For the study in its entirety: Samples from collaborators originated in the United States, Italy and Spain and spanned both the acute and convalescent phases of COVID-19. The prospective study material was composed of cDNA or gDNA derived from T cells, B-cell-depleted T cells, or PBMCs. Deeply sampled blood TCRbeta repertoires from subjects exposed to, actively infected with, or recovered from COVID-19 were included in the dataset. The repertoires were released in a freely available public database intended as a resource for research on the immune response to SARS-CoV-2. Samples came from the ongoing ImmuneRACE study (first 160 participants) plus 1,254 subjects from 6 global collaborators. Sample metadata almost always included a de-identified subject ID, COVID-19 status, age in years and sex. Where HLA class I and class II types were available, the types were taken from metadata supplied by the sample provider, not from assay-based typing. The investigation overall reported the following: How much clinical and demographic metadata was included differed by source and by participant, and the metadata was provided uncurated.

On this clone itself: The clone's antigen remains unknown. No base-level quality is on record; no much larger clone is a single base apart.

TCRbeta CDR3 regions were amplified from genomic DNA by means of the immunoSEQ Assay, a bias-controlled multiplex PCR. The original pipeline was this. The number of nucleated cells in each sample was estimated by amplification of reference gene primers within the assay. To quantify the absolute abundance of each unique TCRbeta CDR3 rearrangement, sequence reads were collapsed and filtered. Productive Simpson clonality was computed per sample as the square root of Simpson's diversity index over productive rearrangements. TCRdb obtained this table from immuneACCESS and retained in-frame rearrangements with V and J assigned. These tables miss some clones; where compared with another copy, unresolved V genes account for less than half of the shortfall, and the remainder is unexplained. D and trimming come from the DNA, and the V and J calls and clone size come from that table. The sample records a few hundred thousand clones, roughly nine tenths of which are singletons. The ten top clones hold less than 3% of the sample.

Enrolling through a virtual design, the prospective study's participants ranged in age from roughly 18 to 100 years and lived across 20 to 25 United States geographic areas. In the prospective study, participants were assigned to cohorts based on the clinical history participants reported in a screening survey and a study questionnaire. Exposed participants had been in contact with someone with a PCR-confirmed or clinician-diagnosed COVID-19 case within 2 weeks of study entry. Mobile phlebotomists in the prospective study collected whole blood, serum and a nasopharyngeal or oropharyngeal swab from every participant. Over a roughly 2-month period, participants in the prospective study had the option of providing additional blood draws and questionnaires. Prospective study blood samples were shipped either frozen or at room temperature before DNA extraction. Taken from the germline V gene (reference sequence), the CDR1 and CDR2 loops are SGHNT and YYREEE. The CDR3 covers 15 residues, taking in both the cysteine and the phenylalanine. Just CDR3 DNA is preserved here, 45 bases in frame from base 1. V is reduced by 3 bases and J by 1 base, leaving a spacing of 11 bases between them.

Sample: PBMCs or T cells enriched from blood (not recorded which). This chain is built from TRBV5-4 and TRBJ2-4; the D gene cannot be resolved reliably. The clonotype originates from a woman aged 45 to 65 who had been exposed to COVID-19. The CDR3 protein: CASSSPSGAKNIQYF. Here is the DNA: TGTGCCAGCAGCTCGCCCTCGGGTGCCAAAAACATTCAGTACTTC.